This T cell receptor beta chain was sequenced during a study of blood T cells in healthy people across ages. It was with a sample-barcoded 5' primer and a J-beta primer mix that a second PCR of about 6 to 11 cycles was run. MiXCR was run by TCRdb on the 5' RACE reads, yielding one entry per CDR3 protein. This sample has roughly 800,000 distinct CDR3 sequences, with 55% to 70% found just once. Germline CDR1 reads MNHEY; CDR2 reads SVGAGI. Trimming shortened V by 2 bases and J by 9 bases, and 15 bases separated the two germline ends. The length of the CDR3 is 14 residues. Per sample, no less than 5.5 micrograms of total RNA were extracted. With regard to this clonotype: Its antigen is currently unknown.

Study-level points and caveats: The fall in TCR beta diversity per million T cells was roughly linear with age. It was the long-lived donors that had more naive CD4+ cells and higher diversity than aged donors. With naive T cell percentage, TCR beta diversity showed a strong correlation.

The clonotype originates from a man in his thirties or forties in good health. The sequenced material came from blood. V gene TRBV6-5 combines with J gene TRBJ2-3; D is possibly TRBD2 (6 bases). Here the CDR3 reads CASSYAGGVGTQYF. In DNA form, the CDR3 reads TGTGCCAGCAGTTACGCCGGCGGGGTTGGGACGCAGTATTTT.